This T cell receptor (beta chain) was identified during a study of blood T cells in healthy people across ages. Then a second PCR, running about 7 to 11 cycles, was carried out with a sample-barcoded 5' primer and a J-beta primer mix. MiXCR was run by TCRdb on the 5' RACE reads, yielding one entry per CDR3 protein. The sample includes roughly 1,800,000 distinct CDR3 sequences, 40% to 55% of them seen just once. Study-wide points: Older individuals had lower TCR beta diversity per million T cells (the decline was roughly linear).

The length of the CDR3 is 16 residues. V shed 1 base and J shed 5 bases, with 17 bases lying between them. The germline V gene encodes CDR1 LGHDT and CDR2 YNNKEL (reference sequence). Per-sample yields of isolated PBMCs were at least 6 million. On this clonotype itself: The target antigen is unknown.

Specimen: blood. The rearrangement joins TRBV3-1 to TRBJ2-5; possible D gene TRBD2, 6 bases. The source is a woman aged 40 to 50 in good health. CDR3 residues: CASSQVLAGGMETQYF. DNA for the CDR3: TGTGCCAGCAGCCAAGTTTTAGCTGGAGGGATGGAGACCCAGTACTTC.